These T cell receptor beta chains were read from a single sample in a study of PD-1 blockade in classical Hodgkin lymphoma. This table comes from immunoSEQ multiplex PCR, and its TCRdb copy is limited to in-frame clones, with some not included. The sample holds tens of thousands of clones, approximately 65% seen once. Source: CD4+ T cells from blood, taken before the fourth cycle of nivolumab. These receptors all stem from a human donor with classical Hodgkin lymphoma. CDR3s include the opening cysteine and the closing phenylalanine or tryptophan.

j_call v_call cdr3_aa
TRBJ2-7 TRBV5-1 CASSAHRGRTYEQYF
TRBJ2-7 TRBV5-4 CASSLAPYEQYF
TRBJ1-1 TRBV28 CASSYPSQNTEAFF
TRBJ2-5 TRBV7-9 CASSLVGTDQETQYF
TRBJ2-3 TRBV5-1 CASSLEGRSITDTQYF
TRBJ2-7 TRBV18 CASSPRDSSYEQYF
TRBJ1-2 TRBV27 CASSLRRGRGGANYGYTF
TRBJ2-3 TRBV4-1 CASRRGGQGGADTQYF
TRBJ1-6 TRBV28 CASSTPTGAGSPLHF
TRBJ1-1 TRBV2 CASSVGQYTEAFF
TRBJ1-1 TRBV25-1 CASSEFVVGGTEAFF
TRBJ2-7 TRBV10-3 CAIRFGQGAYEQYF
TRBJ2-1 TRBV30 CAWSVLTSYNEQFF
TRBJ2-5 TRBV5-4 CASSSGTYQETQYF
TRBJ2-7 TRBV7-2 CASSSQGERRNYEQYF
TRBJ1-3 TRBV19 CASSPTGQGPGGNTIYF
TRBJ1-5 TRBV28 CASGPSGTGYNQPQHF
TRBJ2-4 TRBV9 CASSPVGLGDIQYF
TRBJ2-7 TRBV7-2 CASSLVGTSGTSYEQYF
TRBJ2-1 TRBV7-9 CASSSPLGGGNEQFF
TRBJ2-2 TRBV7-2 CASSLAGGPNTGELFF
TRBJ2-1 TRBV7-2 CASSLGLAANEQFF
TRBJ2-5 TRBV10-3 CAISEGTHPPGTQYF
TRBJ1-6 TRBV30 CAWKIGVNNSPLHF
TRBJ2-7 TRBV18 CASSWTGRVEQYF
TRBJ1-6 TRBV5-1 CASSLDQGANSPLHF
TRBJ2-1 TRBV5-4 CASSLGPATNNEQFF
TRBJ1-5 TRBV6-5 CASSSTGHSNQPQHF
TRBJ1-2 TRBV30 CAWSTGPGGYTF
TRBJ2-1 TRBV2 CASSLPGTGIKNEQFF
TRBJ2-7 TRBV5-1 CASSLRSNEQYF
TRBJ2-5 TRBV3-1/TRBV3-2 CASKGTQYF
TRBJ2-3 TRBV2 CASSEEVVTSAPLGYF
TRBJ1-3 TRBV30 CAWSVRGQWTDTIYF
TRBJ1-2 TRBV6-5 CASSGPATVNYGYTF
TRBJ1-6 TRBV5-1 CASSLEAGSNSPLHF
TRBJ1-5 TRBV11-2 CASSLDNQGKQPQHF
TRBJ1-5 TRBV19 CASRTPGASNQPQHF
TRBJ2-7 TRBV5-6 CASSVGTQREQYF
TRBJ2-2 TRBV5-1 CASSGGRNTGELFF
TRBJ2-1 TRBV10-3 CAISAGTSGISYNEQFF
TRBJ2-7 TRBV15 CATSRDELAGYEQYF
TRBJ2-2 TRBV11-3 CASSLASTGELFF
TRBJ2-4 TRBV5-1 CASSLDPAKNIQYF
TRBJ1-2 TRBV4-1 CASSQEGTGYGYTF
TRBJ2-1 TRBV30 CAWSEGGEQFF
TRBJ1-5 TRBV7-2 CASSLASTGAQPQHF
TRBJ1-5 TRBV19 CASSFGTGDQPQHF
TRBJ2-3 TRBV5-5 CASSPTGTNTQYF
TRBJ2-7 TRBV21-1 CASSNFPYEQYF